This T cell receptor (beta chain) originates from a study of T cells after posttransplantation cyclophosphamide. Sequenced by immunoSEQ multiplex PCR; TCRdb stores in-frame clones only, minus some. The sample contains about 12,000 clones, none of them singletons. Busulfan-fludarabine conditioning, marrow transplant, and cyclophosphamide on days +3 and +4 were administered. This clone was found a few times. Its specificity is unknown. Regarding the study as a whole: After PTCy, TRB diversity resembled that of CNI/methotrexate controls. Donor-recipient repertoire similarity was low at 1-2 months, rising over year one. TRB overlap between skin or GI tissue T cells and blood was limited.

V gave up 1 base and J gave up 6 bases; unmatched junction bases: 6. CDR1 and CDR2 from the germline V gene are SEHNR and FQNEAQ (reference sequence). The CDR3 totals 16 residues. This specimen consisted of PBMCs, obtained after allogeneic stem cell transplant with posttransplant cyclophosphamide. The sequence derives from a female patient between 35 and 55 years old who received an allogeneic stem cell transplant from an unrelated donor, was CMV-positive, and had acute GVHD only. Some of these T cells may belong to the graft donor. This chain joins TRBV7-9 and TRBJ2-3; 11 bases line up with TRBD1. Here the CDR3 reads CASSLVRTGGSDTQYF. CDR3 sequence (DNA): TGTGCCAGCAGCTTAGTAAGGACAGGGGGCTCGGATACGCAGTATTTT.